This TCR beta chain stems from a study of blood T cell repertoires in COVID-19. On the study more broadly: Sites in the United States, Italy and Spain provided acute and convalescent COVID-19 samples. T cells, B-cell-depleted T cells, or PBMCs provided the cDNA or gDNA that served as material.

Germline-derived CDR1 and CDR2 are MNHNS and SASEGT. CDR3 length: 15 amino acids. Trimming pared 0 bases from V and 2 bases from J, leaving 11 bases between. As processed by the authors: Reference gene primer amplification in the assay estimated nucleated cell counts. Profiled with immunoSEQ multiplex PCR; TCRdb holds only in-frame clones, not every one. V and J calls and clone size follow that table, whereas D and trimming were derived from the DNA. The table records about 42,000 clones, roughly 88% of them present only once. The chain joins TRBV6-1 to TRBJ2-7, with D hard to call. The sample consisted of peripheral blood. The TCR sequence derives from a human donor in a cohort sampled during active COVID-19. DNA of the CDR3: TGTGCCAGCAGTGAAGCTGCAGCGCAGACCTACGAGCAGTACTTC. It encodes CASSEAAAQTYEQYF.